The subject of this entry is one T cell receptor (beta chain). Its specificity is not known. Use of 60 Vbeta and 13 Jbeta primers characterized the PCR. Profiled with immunoSEQ multiplex PCR; TCRdb holds only in-frame clones, not every one. Here the sample spans 180,000 or so clones, approximately 82% being singletons. This sample was included in a study of cytomegalovirus exposure and HLA in healthy donors. The donors gave bone marrow, and they were healthy. Study-wide results and limits: Within the data, a cluster of highly shared sequence variants was likely a sequencing artifact. Prior analysis indicated that the majority of TCR beta V segments exhibited productivity approximately 87% or approximately 30% of the time.

Unmatched junction bases numbered 5, after V lost 6 bases and J lost 2 bases. The CDR3 is 15 residues long. Germline CDR1 WSHSY, CDR2 SAAADI. The receptor's source is a male donor in good health and CMV-seronegative. The chain recombines TRBV10-2 with TRBJ2-1; 9 bases agree with TRBD2. Input material: PBMCs. The CDR3, as DNA: TGCGCCAGCAGGATTGGCGGGGGGGCCTACAATGAGCAGTTCTTC. Its protein product is CASRIGGGAYNEQFF.